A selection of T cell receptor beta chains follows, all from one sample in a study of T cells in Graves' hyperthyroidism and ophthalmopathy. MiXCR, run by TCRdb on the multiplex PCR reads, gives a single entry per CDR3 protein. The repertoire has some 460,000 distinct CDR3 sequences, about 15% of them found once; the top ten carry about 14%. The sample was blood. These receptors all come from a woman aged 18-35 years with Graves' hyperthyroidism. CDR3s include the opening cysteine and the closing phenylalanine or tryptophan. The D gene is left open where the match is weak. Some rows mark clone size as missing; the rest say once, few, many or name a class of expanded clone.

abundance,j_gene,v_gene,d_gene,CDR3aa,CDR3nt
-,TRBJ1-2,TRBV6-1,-,CASNENYGYTF,TGTGCCAGCAATGAAAACTATGGCTACACCTTC
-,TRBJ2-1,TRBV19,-,CASSPGLLDQTYNEQFF,TGTGCCAGTAGCCCCGGATTACTCGACCAGACTTACAATGAGCAGTTCTTC
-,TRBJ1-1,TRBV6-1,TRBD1,CASSEATGSNTEALF,TGTGCCAGCAGTGAAGCGACAGGGTCGAACACTGAAGCTCTCTTT
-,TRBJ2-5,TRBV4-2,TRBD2,CASSQGGVIQETQYF,TGTGCCAGCAGCCAGGGGGGGGTAATCCAAGAGACCCAGTACTTC
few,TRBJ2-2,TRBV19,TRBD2,CASRNIDTGGTGELFF,TGTGCCAGTAGGAATATAGACACGGGGGGCACCGGGGAGCTGTTTTTT
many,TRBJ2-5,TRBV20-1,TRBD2,CSAYQAGGSETQYF,TGCAGTGCTTACCAAGCGGGGGGATCTGAGACCCAGTACTTC
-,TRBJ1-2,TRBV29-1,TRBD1,CSVEEWQGEGLNGYTF,TGCAGCGTTGAAGAGTGGCAGGGGGAAGGCTTAAATGGCTACACCTTC
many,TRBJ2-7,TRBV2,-,CASREQPSYEQYF,TGTGCCAGCAGGGAGCAGCCATCCTACGAGCAGTACTTC
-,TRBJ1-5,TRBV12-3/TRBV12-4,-,CASSPWGKVAAGGQPQHF,TGTGCCAGCAGTCCCTGGGGGAAGGTGGCAGCTGGCGGTCAGCCCCAGCATTTT
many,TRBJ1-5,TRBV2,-,CASREIRGLGNQPQHF,TGTGCCAGCAGGGAAATCAGGGGCTTAGGGAATCAGCCCCAGCATTTT
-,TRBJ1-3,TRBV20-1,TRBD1,CSADRGLSSGNTIYF,TGCAGTGCGGACAGGGGCCTCTCCTCTGGAAACACCATATATTTT
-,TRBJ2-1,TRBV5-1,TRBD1,CASSHRDRGLTYNEQFF,TGCGCCAGCAGCCACCGGGACAGGGGGCTGACCTACAATGAGCAGTTCTTC
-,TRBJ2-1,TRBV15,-,CATSRDLKASVQFF,TGTGCCACCAGCAGAGATCTCAAGGCTAGTGTTCAGTTCTTC
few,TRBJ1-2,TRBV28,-,CASSFPFGRNNYGYTF,TGTGCCAGCAGTTTCCCTTTTGGACGGAATAACTATGGCTACACCTTC
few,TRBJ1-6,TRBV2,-,CASEIHNSPLHF,TGTGCCAGTGAGATACATAATTCACCCCTCCACTTT
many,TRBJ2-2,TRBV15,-,CATSTGRMGYTGELFF,TGTGCCACCTCGACGGGGAGAATGGGGTACACCGGGGAGCTGTTTTTT
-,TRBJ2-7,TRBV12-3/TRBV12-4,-,CASSLGLPYEQYF,TGTGCCAGCAGTTTGGGCCTGCCCTACGAGCAGTACTTC
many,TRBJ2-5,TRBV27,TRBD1,CASSPGVGDRGRKETQYF,TGTGCCAGCAGTCCAGGGGTAGGGGACAGGGGGAGGAAAGAGACCCAGTACTTC
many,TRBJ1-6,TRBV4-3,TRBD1,CASSQAGTGSSPLHF,TGCGCCAGCAGCCAAGCCGGGACAGGGAGTTCACCCCTCCACTTT
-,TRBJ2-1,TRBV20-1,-,CSASRVGNEQFF,TGCAGTGCTAGCAGGGTTGGGAATGAGCAGTTCTTC
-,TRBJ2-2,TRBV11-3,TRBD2,CASSSETTSGGPNTGELFF,TGTGCCAGCAGCTCCGAGACGACTAGCGGGGGCCCCAACACCGGGGAGCTGTTTTTT
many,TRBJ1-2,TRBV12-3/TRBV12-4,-,CASSFGGQTYGYTF,TGTGCCAGCAGTTTCGGCGGACAGACCTATGGCTACACCTTC
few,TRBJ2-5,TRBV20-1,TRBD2,CSAMERELKIAQYF,TGCAGTGCAATGGAGCGGGAGCTAAAAATCGCCCAGTACTTC
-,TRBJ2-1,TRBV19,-,CASKGGGDEQFF,TGTGCCAGCAAGGGGGGAGGGGATGAGCAGTTCTTC
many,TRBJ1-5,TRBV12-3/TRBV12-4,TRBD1,CASSESRDRGFQPQHF,TGTGCCAGCAGTGAAAGCCGGGACAGGGGTTTTCAGCCCCAGCATTTT
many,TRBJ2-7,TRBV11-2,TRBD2,CASSRQLAGGDEQYF,TGTGCCAGCAGCCGACAACTAGCGGGAGGCGACGAGCAGTACTTC
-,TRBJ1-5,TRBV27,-,CASSLEGAGPQHF,TGTGCCAGCAGTTTAGAGGGCGCGGGGCCCCAGCATTTT
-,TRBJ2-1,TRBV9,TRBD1,CASTRGWTGNEQFF,TGTGCCAGCACCAGGGGGTGGACCGGCAATGAGCAGTTCTTC
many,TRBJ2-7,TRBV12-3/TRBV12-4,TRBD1,CASSQQGAYEQYF,TGTGCCAGCAGTCAGCAGGGGGCCTACGAGCAGTACTTC
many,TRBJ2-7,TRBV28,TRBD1,CASSPRTGARYEQYF,TGTGCCAGCAGTCCTCGGACAGGGGCCCGATACGAGCAGTACTTC
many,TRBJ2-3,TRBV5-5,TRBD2,CASSSSGGRTDTQYF,TGTGCCAGCAGCTCCTCCGGCGGGAGAACAGATACGCAGTATTTT
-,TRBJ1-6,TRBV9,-,CASSIMGDPNSPLHF,TGTGCCAGCAGCATTATGGGGGACCCTAATTCACCCCTCCACTTT
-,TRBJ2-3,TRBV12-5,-,CASAPRGMDTQYF,TGTGCTAGTGCCCCCAGGGGAATGGATACGCAGTATTTT
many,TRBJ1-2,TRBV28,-,CASSLYRDYGYTF,TGTGCCAGCAGTTTGTACAGGGACTATGGCTACACCTTC
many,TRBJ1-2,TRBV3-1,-,CASSQPGQFYGYTF,TGTGCCAGCAGCCAACCAGGACAGTTCTATGGCTACACCTTC
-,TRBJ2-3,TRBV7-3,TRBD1,CASSLTSGTGWTDTQYF,TGTGCCAGCAGCTTAACGTCCGGGACAGGGTGGACAGATACGCAGTATTTT
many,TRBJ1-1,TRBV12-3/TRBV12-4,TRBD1,CASSFRVGQALPETEAFF,TGTGCCAGCAGTTTTCGAGTGGGACAGGCACTTCCCGAGACTGAAGCTTTCTTT
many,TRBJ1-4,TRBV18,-,CASSPQAVPGEKLFF,TGTGCCAGCTCACCTCAGGCCGTACCGGGGGAAAAACTGTTTTTT
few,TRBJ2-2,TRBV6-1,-,CASRSHVGGAPPLYTGELFF,TGTGCCAGCAGATCCCACGTGGGGGGCGCCCCTCCTTTATACACCGGGGAGCTGTTTTTT
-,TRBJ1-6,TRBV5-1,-,CASSGARSDSSPLHF,TGTGCCAGCAGCGGTGCACGGTCGGACAGTTCACCCCTCCACTTT
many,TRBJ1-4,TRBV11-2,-,CASSVEGTTNEKLFF,TGTGCCAGCAGCGTCGAGGGGACAACTAATGAAAAACTGTTTTTT